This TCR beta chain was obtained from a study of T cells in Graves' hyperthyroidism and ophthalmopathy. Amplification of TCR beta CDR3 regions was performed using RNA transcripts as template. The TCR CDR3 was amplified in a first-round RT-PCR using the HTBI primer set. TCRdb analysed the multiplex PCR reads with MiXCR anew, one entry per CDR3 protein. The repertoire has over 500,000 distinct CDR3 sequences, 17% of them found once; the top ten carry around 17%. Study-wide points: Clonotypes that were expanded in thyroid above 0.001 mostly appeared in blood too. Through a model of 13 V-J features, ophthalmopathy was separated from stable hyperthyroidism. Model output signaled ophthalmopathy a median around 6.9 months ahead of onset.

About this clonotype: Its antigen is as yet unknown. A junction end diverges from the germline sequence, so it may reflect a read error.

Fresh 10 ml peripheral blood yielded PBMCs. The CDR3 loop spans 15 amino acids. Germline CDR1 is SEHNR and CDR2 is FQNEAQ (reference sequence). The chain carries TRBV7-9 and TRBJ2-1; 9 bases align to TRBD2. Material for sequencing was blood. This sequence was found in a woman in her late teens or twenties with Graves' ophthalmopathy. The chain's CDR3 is CASSQEISGRTEQFF. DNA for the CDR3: TGCGCCAGCAGCCAAGAAATCAGCGGGAGGACTGAGCAGTTCTTC.